These T cell receptor beta chains were read from a single sample in a study of cytomegalovirus exposure and HLA in healthy donors. Repertoires were generated with immunoSEQ multiplex PCR, while TCRdb's copy carries only in-frame clones and drops some. The sample includes about 210,000 clones, around four fifths of them seen just once. Sequencing input: PBMCs. All receptors come from a woman in her forties or fifties in good health and CMV-seropositive. Each CDR3 is given with its conserved first and last residue. Each record gives: D gene, J gene, clone size, V gene, CDR3 DNA, CDR3 protein. A D gene is named only where the DNA matches it firmly. The size of a clone is reported for some rows only, either as once, few or many, or as a class for expanded clones.

d_call: -; j_call: TRBJ1-4; clone_size: few; v_call: TRBV28; cdr3_nt: TGTGCCAGCAGTATCCACGCGGGGGAAAAACTGTTTTTT; cdr3_aa: CASSIHAGEKLFF
d_call: -; j_call: TRBJ2-5; clone_size: few; v_call: TRBV9; cdr3_nt: TGTGCCAGCAGCGCCAACCCTTCCGGAGGAGAGACCCAGTACTTC; cdr3_aa: CASSANPSGGETQYF
d_call: -; j_call: TRBJ2-7; clone_size: -; v_call: TRBV4-3; cdr3_nt: TGCGCCAGCAGCCAAGATGCGGATACCTACGAGCAGTACTTC; cdr3_aa: CASSQDADTYEQYF
d_call: -; j_call: TRBJ2-7; clone_size: -; v_call: TRBV15; cdr3_nt: TGTGCCACCAGCAGAGATCTAGACAGGTCCTACGAGCAGTACTTC; cdr3_aa: CATSRDLDRSYEQYF
d_call: -; j_call: TRBJ2-6; clone_size: -; v_call: TRBV6-1; cdr3_nt: TGTGCCAGCAGTGCCCGGAGCTCTGGGGCCAACGTCCTGACTTTC; cdr3_aa: CASSARSSGANVLTF
d_call: -; j_call: TRBJ2-3; clone_size: -; v_call: TRBV6-1; cdr3_nt: TGTGCCAGCACCAACACAGATACGCAGTATTTT; cdr3_aa: CASTNTDTQYF
d_call: TRBD2; j_call: TRBJ2-5; clone_size: -; v_call: TRBV7-6; cdr3_nt: TGTGCCAGCAGCTTAGTAGCGGGGTACGAGACCCAGTACTTC; cdr3_aa: CASSLVAGYETQYF
d_call: TRBD1; j_call: TRBJ1-5; clone_size: -; v_call: TRBV7-9; cdr3_nt: TGTGCCAGCAGCGCCCCCCCGGGACAGGGGCTTCCTAGCAATCAGCCCCAGCATTTT; cdr3_aa: CASSAPPGQGLPSNQPQHF
d_call: TRBD2; j_call: TRBJ2-1; clone_size: -; v_call: TRBV5-1; cdr3_nt: TGCGCCAGCAGCTTGGCTCCTAGCGGGGCGAATGAGCAGTTCTTC; cdr3_aa: CASSLAPSGANEQFF
d_call: -; j_call: TRBJ1-6; clone_size: -; v_call: TRBV5-6; cdr3_nt: TGTGCCAGCAGCCCCCGGAGCTCCTATAATTCACCCCTCCACTTT; cdr3_aa: CASSPRSSYNSPLHF
d_call: -; j_call: TRBJ1-6; clone_size: -; v_call: TRBV2; cdr3_nt: TGTGCCAGCAGTGACGTAGCCGAGGCAGTTTATAATTCACCCCTCCACTTT; cdr3_aa: CASSDVAEAVYNSPLHF
d_call: TRBD1; j_call: TRBJ2-7; clone_size: once; v_call: TRBV10-1; cdr3_nt: TGCGCCAGCGGGGCCGGACAGGGCTACGAGCAGTACTTC; cdr3_aa: CASGAGQGYEQYF
d_call: TRBD1; j_call: TRBJ2-7; clone_size: -; v_call: TRBV4-3; cdr3_nt: TGCGCCAGCAGCCAACAGGGAGGACAGGGGGGGACCTGGGAGCAGTACTTC; cdr3_aa: CASSQQGGQGGTWEQYF
d_call: TRBD1; j_call: TRBJ1-1; clone_size: -; v_call: TRBV6-5; cdr3_nt: TGTGCCAGCAGTCGGACAGGGGCTGAAGCTTTCTTT; cdr3_aa: CASSRTGAEAFF
d_call: -; j_call: TRBJ1-4; clone_size: -; v_call: TRBV28; cdr3_nt: TGTGCCAGCGGACGGCGGGATGAAAAACTGTTTTTT; cdr3_aa: CASGRRDEKLFF
d_call: TRBD2; j_call: TRBJ2-5; clone_size: -; v_call: TRBV5-1; cdr3_nt: TGCGCCAGCAGCTTAGCGGGGGGGCTTGAGACCCAGTACTTC; cdr3_aa: CASSLAGGLETQYF
d_call: -; j_call: TRBJ2-5; clone_size: -; v_call: TRBV27; cdr3_nt: TGTGCCAGCAGTTTACATAAGGGGCTATTGGAGACCCAGTACTTC; cdr3_aa: CASSLHKGLLETQYF
d_call: TRBD2; j_call: TRBJ2-3; clone_size: many; v_call: TRBV4-1; cdr3_nt: TGCGCCAGCAGCCACAGAAGCGGGGGGGCCGGGAATACGCAGTATTTT; cdr3_aa: CASSHRSGGAGNTQYF
d_call: -; j_call: TRBJ1-2; clone_size: -; v_call: TRBV7-2; cdr3_nt: TGTGCCAGCAGCGGCAGGGTTTCGCACTATGGCTACACCTTC; cdr3_aa: CASSGRVSHYGYTF
d_call: -; j_call: TRBJ1-2; clone_size: once; v_call: TRBV28; cdr3_nt: TGTGCCAGCAGCCCGTTGTGGGGCGACTATGGCTACACCTTC; cdr3_aa: CASSPLWGDYGYTF
d_call: -; j_call: TRBJ2-1; clone_size: -; v_call: TRBV4-2; cdr3_nt: TGTGCCAGCAGCCAAGGACGAAGGGGCACGAGGAATGAGCAGTTCTTC; cdr3_aa: CASSQGRRGTRNEQFF
d_call: -; j_call: TRBJ2-3; clone_size: -; v_call: TRBV4-1; cdr3_nt: TGCGCCAGCAGCCATCCTAAGGGAGAATACAACACAGATACGCAGTATTTT; cdr3_aa: CASSHPKGEYNTDTQYF
d_call: -; j_call: TRBJ2-1; clone_size: -; v_call: TRBV28; cdr3_nt: TGTGCCAGCAGTCTCCCCGGGGGGCCCGACCCTTACAATGAGCAGTTCTTC; cdr3_aa: CASSLPGGPDPYNEQFF
d_call: TRBD1; j_call: TRBJ1-5; clone_size: -; v_call: TRBV28; cdr3_nt: TGTGCCTGCTATGACAGGGTTAAGAATCAGCCCCAGCATTTT; cdr3_aa: CACYDRVKNQPQHF
d_call: -; j_call: TRBJ2-7; clone_size: -; v_call: TRBV7-9; cdr3_nt: TGTGCCAGCAGTTTCATGAGGGAGCAGTACTTC; cdr3_aa: CASSFMREQYF
d_call: -; j_call: TRBJ1-3; clone_size: -; v_call: TRBV6-1; cdr3_nt: TGTGCCAGCCGGGACATCATCTCTGGAAACACCATATATTTT; cdr3_aa: CASRDIISGNTIYF
d_call: TRBD1; j_call: TRBJ2-5; clone_size: -; v_call: TRBV27; cdr3_nt: TGTGCCAGCAGTTCCGTACTGACAGGGGGGAAGACCCAGTACTTC; cdr3_aa: CASSSVLTGGKTQYF
d_call: -; j_call: TRBJ1-2; clone_size: -; v_call: TRBV29-1; cdr3_nt: TGCAGCGTTGAAAGGGACTGGTCGGGAGCTAATTTTGATGGATACACCTTC; cdr3_aa: CSVERDWSGANFDGYTF
d_call: TRBD1; j_call: TRBJ2-7; clone_size: -; v_call: TRBV30; cdr3_nt: TGTGCCTGGAACCCGAGGACAGGGAGCTCCTACGAGCAGTACTTC; cdr3_aa: CAWNPRTGSSYEQYF
d_call: TRBD1; j_call: TRBJ1-5; clone_size: -; v_call: TRBV11-2; cdr3_nt: TGTGCCAGCAGCCAGGGGGCGAACCAGCCCCAGCATTTT; cdr3_aa: CASSQGANQPQHF
d_call: -; j_call: TRBJ1-1; clone_size: -; v_call: TRBV15; cdr3_nt: TGTGCCACCAGCACCAACAGTGAGATAGGCACTGAAGCTTTCTTT; cdr3_aa: CATSTNSEIGTEAFF
d_call: -; j_call: TRBJ1-1; clone_size: -; v_call: TRBV27; cdr3_nt: TGTGCCAGCACCCGAGGGGGGGTGTACACTGAAGCTTTCTTT; cdr3_aa: CASTRGGVYTEAFF
d_call: TRBD1; j_call: TRBJ1-2; clone_size: -; v_call: TRBV4-1; cdr3_nt: TGCGCCAGCAGCCAAAATGCCCTTAAAACAGGGGGACCGAGTAGTGGCTACACCTTC; cdr3_aa: CASSQNALKTGGPSSGYTF
d_call: TRBD1; j_call: TRBJ2-3; clone_size: -; v_call: TRBV27; cdr3_nt: TGTGCCAGCAGTTTATATGGGACAGGGAACATAGATACGCAGTATTTT; cdr3_aa: CASSLYGTGNIDTQYF
d_call: TRBD2; j_call: TRBJ2-1; clone_size: -; v_call: TRBV10-1; cdr3_nt: TGCGCCAGCAGCGCTAGCGGCTCCTACAATGAGCAGTTCTTC; cdr3_aa: CASSASGSYNEQFF
d_call: -; j_call: TRBJ2-3; clone_size: -; v_call: TRBV2; cdr3_nt: TGTGCCAGCAGAAGATTTGACAGTACAGATACGCAGTATTTT; cdr3_aa: CASRRFDSTDTQYF
d_call: TRBD1; j_call: TRBJ2-7; clone_size: -; v_call: TRBV5-5; cdr3_nt: TGTGCCAGCAGTGGGGACAGCTACGAGCAGTACTTC; cdr3_aa: CASSGDSYEQYF
d_call: TRBD1; j_call: TRBJ1-4; clone_size: -; v_call: TRBV4-2; cdr3_nt: TGTGCCAGCAGCCAAGATCTTACAGGGACAGGGGAAGAAAAACTGTTTTTT; cdr3_aa: CASSQDLTGTGEEKLFF
d_call: -; j_call: TRBJ1-2; clone_size: -; v_call: TRBV6-1; cdr3_nt: TGTGCCAGCAGTGAACAGGGTTTGTATGGCTACACCTTC; cdr3_aa: CASSEQGLYGYTF
d_call: TRBD1; j_call: TRBJ2-7; clone_size: -; v_call: TRBV28; cdr3_nt: TGTGCCAGCAACAGGGGAGTTTACGAGCAGTACTTC; cdr3_aa: CASNRGVYEQYF
d_call: -; j_call: TRBJ2-1; clone_size: once; v_call: TRBV28; cdr3_nt: TGTGCCAGCAGTTCCCCGGGACTCGGCTCCTACAATGAGCAGTTCTTC; cdr3_aa: CASSSPGLGSYNEQFF
d_call: -; j_call: TRBJ1-3; clone_size: -; v_call: TRBV7-3; cdr3_nt: TGTGCCAGCAGCTTACCAGGGAAGGGAAACACCATATATTTT; cdr3_aa: CASSLPGKGNTIYF
d_call: -; j_call: TRBJ1-1; clone_size: -; v_call: TRBV5-6; cdr3_nt: TGTGCCAGCAGTGATGGAGGGGCTGAAGCTTTCTTT; cdr3_aa: CASSDGGAEAFF
d_call: TRBD2; j_call: TRBJ2-7; clone_size: few; v_call: TRBV6-1; cdr3_nt: TGTGCCAGCAGTGTAGGTAGCGGGGGGGCCTACGAGCAGTACTTC; cdr3_aa: CASSVGSGGAYEQYF
d_call: -; j_call: TRBJ2-1; clone_size: -; v_call: TRBV13; cdr3_nt: TGTGCCAGCAGCTTATATAGGGGCGGCGGTAATGAGCAGTTCTTC; cdr3_aa: CASSLYRGGGNEQFF
d_call: -; j_call: TRBJ2-7; clone_size: -; v_call: TRBV11-3; cdr3_nt: TGTGCCAGCAGCCAGGATAGCCGGGTCGCGGGTAACTACGAGCAGTACTTC; cdr3_aa: CASSQDSRVAGNYEQYF
d_call: TRBD1; j_call: TRBJ1-6; clone_size: -; v_call: TRBV5-1; cdr3_nt: TGCGCCAGCAGCTGGGACAGGCGTTCTAATTCACCCCTCCACTTT; cdr3_aa: CASSWDRRSNSPLHF
d_call: -; j_call: TRBJ1-5; clone_size: -; v_call: TRBV15; cdr3_nt: TGTGCCACCAGCAGAGAATATGGAGGGGATAGCAATCAGCCCCAGCATTTT; cdr3_aa: CATSREYGGDSNQPQHF